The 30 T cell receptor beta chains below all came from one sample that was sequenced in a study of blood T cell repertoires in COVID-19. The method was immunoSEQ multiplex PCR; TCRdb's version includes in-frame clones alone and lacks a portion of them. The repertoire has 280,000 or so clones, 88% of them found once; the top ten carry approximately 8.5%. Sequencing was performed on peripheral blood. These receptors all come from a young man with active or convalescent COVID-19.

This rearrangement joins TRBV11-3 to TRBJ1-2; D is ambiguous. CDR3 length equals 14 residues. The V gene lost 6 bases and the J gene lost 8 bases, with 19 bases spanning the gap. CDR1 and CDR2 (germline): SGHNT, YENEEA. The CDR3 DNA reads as TGTGCCAGCAGACGAGAGGGAGGGCATCGGGGCTACACCTTC. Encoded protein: CASRREGGHRGYTF. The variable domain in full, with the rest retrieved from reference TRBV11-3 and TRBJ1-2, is EAGVVQSPRYKIIEKKQPVAFWCNPISGHNTLYWYLQNLGQGPELLIRYENEEAVDDSQLPKDRFSAERLKGVDSTLKIQPAELGDSAVYLCASRREGGHRGYTFGSGTRLTVV.

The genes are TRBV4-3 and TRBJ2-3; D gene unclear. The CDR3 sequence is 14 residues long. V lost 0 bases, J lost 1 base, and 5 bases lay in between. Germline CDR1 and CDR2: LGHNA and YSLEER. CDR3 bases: TGCGCCAGCAGCCAAGACACACGCACAGATACGCAGTATTTT. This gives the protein CASSQDTRTDTQYF.

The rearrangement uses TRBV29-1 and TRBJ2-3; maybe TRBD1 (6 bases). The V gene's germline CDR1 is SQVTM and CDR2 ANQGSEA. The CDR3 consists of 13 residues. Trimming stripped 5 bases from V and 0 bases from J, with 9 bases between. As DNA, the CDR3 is TGCAGCGTTAACAGGGAGAGCACAGATACGCAGTATTTT. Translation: CSVNRESTDTQYF.

CDR3 residues: CASRDEGTGGPGANVLTF. The CDR3 coding sequence is TGTGCCAGCAGGGACGAAGGTACAGGGGGCCCTGGGGCCAACGTCCTGACTTTC. The chain has TRBV2 and TRBJ2-6, with 9 bases that match TRBD1. Germline CDR1 and CDR2: SNHLY and FYNNEI. The ends lost 6 bases at V and 2 bases at J; junction bases unmatched: 11. This CDR3 is 18 amino acids long.

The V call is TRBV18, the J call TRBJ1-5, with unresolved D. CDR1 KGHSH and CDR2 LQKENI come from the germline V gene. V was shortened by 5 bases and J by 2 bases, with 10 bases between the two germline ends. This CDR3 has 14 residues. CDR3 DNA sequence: TGTGCCAGCTCAATGGCGGTGGGCAATCAGCCCCAGCATTTT. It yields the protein CASSMAVGNQPQHF.

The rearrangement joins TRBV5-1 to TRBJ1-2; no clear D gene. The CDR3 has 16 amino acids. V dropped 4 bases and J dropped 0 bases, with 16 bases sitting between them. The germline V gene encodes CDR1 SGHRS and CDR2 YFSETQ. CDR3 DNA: TGCGCCAGCAGCCCCTGGGGTCGGAGGTCTAACTATGGCTACACCTTC. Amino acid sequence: CASSPWGRRSNYGYTF. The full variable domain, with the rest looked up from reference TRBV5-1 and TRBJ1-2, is KAGVTQTPRYLIKTRGQQVTLSCSPISGHRSVSWYQQTPGQGLQFLFEYFSETQRNKGNFPGRFSGRQFSNSRSEMNVSTLELGDSALYLCASSPWGRRSNYGYTFGSGTRLTVV.

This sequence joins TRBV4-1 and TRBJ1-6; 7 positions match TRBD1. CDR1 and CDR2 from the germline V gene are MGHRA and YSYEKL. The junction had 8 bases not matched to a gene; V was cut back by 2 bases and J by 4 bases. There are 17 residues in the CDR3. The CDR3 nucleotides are TGCGCCAGCAGCCAATCCTCGACAGGGTTATATAATTCACCCCTCCACTTT. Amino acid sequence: CASSQSSTGLYNSPLHF.

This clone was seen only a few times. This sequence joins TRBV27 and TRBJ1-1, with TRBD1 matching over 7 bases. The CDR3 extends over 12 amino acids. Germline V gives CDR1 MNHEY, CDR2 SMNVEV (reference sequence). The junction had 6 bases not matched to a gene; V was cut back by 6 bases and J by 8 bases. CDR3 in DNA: TGTGCCAGCAGGTACCGGGACAGAGAAGCTTTCTTT. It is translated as CASRYRDREAFF.

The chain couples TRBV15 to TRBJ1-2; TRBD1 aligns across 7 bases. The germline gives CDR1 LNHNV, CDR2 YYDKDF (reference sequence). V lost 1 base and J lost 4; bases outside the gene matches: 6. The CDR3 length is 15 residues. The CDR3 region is CATSRGVAGGYGYTF. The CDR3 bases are TGTGCCACCAGCAGAGGGGTAGCAGGGGGCTATGGCTACACCTTC.

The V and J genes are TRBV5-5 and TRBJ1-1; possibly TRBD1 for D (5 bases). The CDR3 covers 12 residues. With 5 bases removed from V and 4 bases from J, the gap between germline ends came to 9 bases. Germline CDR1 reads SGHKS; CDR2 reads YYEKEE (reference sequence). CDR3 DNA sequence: TGTGCCAGCAGTCAGGGAGGCACTGAAGCTTTCTTT. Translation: CASSQGGTEAFF.

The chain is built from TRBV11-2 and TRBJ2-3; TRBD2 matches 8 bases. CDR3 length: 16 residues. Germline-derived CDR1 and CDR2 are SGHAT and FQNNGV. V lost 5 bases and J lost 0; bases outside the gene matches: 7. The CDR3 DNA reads TGTGCCAGCAGCCCACGGGGGGGACGAAGCACAGATACGCAGTATTTT. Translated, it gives CASSPRGGRSTDTQYF.

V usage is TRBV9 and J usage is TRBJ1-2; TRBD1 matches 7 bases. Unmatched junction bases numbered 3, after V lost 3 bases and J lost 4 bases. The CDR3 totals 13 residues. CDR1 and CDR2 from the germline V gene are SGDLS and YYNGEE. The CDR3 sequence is CASSETGLYGYTF. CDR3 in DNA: TGTGCCAGCAGCGAGACAGGGCTCTATGGCTACACCTTC.

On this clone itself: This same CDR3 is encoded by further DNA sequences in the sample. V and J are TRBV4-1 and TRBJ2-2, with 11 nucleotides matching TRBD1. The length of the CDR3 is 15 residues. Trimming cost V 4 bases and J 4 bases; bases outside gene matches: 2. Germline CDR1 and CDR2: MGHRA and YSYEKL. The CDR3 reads CASSRGQGVTGELFF. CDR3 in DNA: TGCGCCAGCAGCCGGGGACAGGGGGTCACCGGGGAGCTGTTTTTT.

The CDR3 is CASSQGDRAHPTF. The CDR3 DNA reads TGTGCCAGCAGCCAAGGGGACAGGGCCCACCCAACCTTC. The chain links TRBV6-5 to TRBJ1-2; 9 bases agree with TRBD1. CDR1 and CDR2 (germline): MNHEY, SVGAGI. This CDR3 comprises 13 residues. V lost 6 bases to trimming and J lost 14 bases; unmatched junction nucleotides: 13.

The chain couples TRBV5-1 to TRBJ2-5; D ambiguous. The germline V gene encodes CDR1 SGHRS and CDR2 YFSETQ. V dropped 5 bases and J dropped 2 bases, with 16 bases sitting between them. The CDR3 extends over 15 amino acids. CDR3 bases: TGCGCCAGCAGTCCGGAAGACATAAGGCAAGAGACCCAGTACTTC. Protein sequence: CASSPEDIRQETQYF.

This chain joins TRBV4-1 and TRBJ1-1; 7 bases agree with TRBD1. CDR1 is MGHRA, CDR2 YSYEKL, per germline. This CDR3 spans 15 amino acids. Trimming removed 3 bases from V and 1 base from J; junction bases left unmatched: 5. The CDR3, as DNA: TGCGCCAGCAGCCAGCGGACAGGCCCGAACACTGAAGCTTTCTTT. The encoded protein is CASSQRTGPNTEAFF.

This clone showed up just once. The CDR3 DNA reads as TGTGCCAGCAGCCTGGACAGGGGAGCTGAAGCTTTCTTT. It specifies CASSLDRGAEAFF. The chain combines TRBV11-3 with TRBJ1-1; 9 nucleotides agree with TRBD1. Germline V CDR1 and CDR2: SGHNT, YENEEA. This CDR3 contains 13 residues. J was trimmed by 6 bases and V by 5 bases; bases with no gene match: 4.

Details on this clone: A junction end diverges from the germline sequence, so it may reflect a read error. In DNA form, the CDR3 reads TGTGCCAGCAGCTTGGTTCCCCGGGACTTCTTTTTC. Its translation is CASSLVPRDFFF. The chain joins TRBV5-5 to TRBJ2-6; D perhaps matches TRBD2 (6 bases). The CDR3 is 12 amino acids. The germline gives CDR1 SGHKS, CDR2 YYEKEE (reference sequence).

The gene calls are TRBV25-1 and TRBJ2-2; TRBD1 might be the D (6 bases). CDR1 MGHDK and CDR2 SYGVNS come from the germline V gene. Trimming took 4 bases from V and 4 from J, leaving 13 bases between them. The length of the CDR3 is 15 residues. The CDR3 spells CASSGVYRATGELFF. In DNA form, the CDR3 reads TGTGCCAGCAGTGGGGTTTACAGGGCCACCGGGGAGCTGTTTTTT.

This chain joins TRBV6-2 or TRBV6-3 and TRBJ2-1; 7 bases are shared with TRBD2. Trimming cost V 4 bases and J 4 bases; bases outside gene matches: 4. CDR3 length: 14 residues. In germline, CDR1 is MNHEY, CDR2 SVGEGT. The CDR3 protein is CASSWGGRYNEQFF. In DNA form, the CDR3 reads TGTGCCAGCAGTTGGGGGGGACGTTACAATGAGCAGTTCTTC.

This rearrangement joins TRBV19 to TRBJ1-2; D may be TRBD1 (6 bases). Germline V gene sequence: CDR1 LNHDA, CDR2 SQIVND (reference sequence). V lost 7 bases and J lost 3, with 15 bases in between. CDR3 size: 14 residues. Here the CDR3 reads CASTPSGGYYGYTF. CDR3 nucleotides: TGTGCCAGTACACCCTCGGGGGGCTACTATGGCTACACCTTC.

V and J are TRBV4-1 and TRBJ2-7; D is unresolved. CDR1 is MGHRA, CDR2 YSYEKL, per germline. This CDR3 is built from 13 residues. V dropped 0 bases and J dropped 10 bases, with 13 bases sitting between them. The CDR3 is CASSQEGVRAQYF. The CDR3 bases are TGCGCCAGCAGCCAAGAAGGAGTCCGCGCTCAGTACTTC.

CDR3 protein: CASSQDPQIYGYTF. The CDR3 DNA reads as TGTGCCAGCAGCCAAGATCCCCAGATCTATGGCTACACCTTC. The J gene is TRBJ1-2, the V gene TRBV3-1 (or the pseudogene TRBV3-2), with no clear D. CDR1 and CDR2 from the germline V gene are LGHDT and YNNKEL (reference sequence). Trimming cost V 0 bases and J 4 bases, with 9 bases left between them. CDR3 length equals 14 residues.

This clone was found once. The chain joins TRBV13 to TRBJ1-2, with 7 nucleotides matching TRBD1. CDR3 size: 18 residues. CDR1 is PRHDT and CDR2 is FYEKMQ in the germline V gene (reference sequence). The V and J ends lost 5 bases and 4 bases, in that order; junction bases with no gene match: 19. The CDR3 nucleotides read TGTGCCAGCAGCCCGGGACAGATCGGGCCGGACTCCACCTATGGCTACACCTTC. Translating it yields CASSPGQIGPDSTYGYTF.

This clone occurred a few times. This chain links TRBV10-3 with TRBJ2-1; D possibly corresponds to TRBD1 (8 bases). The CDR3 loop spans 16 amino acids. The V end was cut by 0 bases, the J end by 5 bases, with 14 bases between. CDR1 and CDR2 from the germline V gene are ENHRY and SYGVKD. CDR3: CAISESRQGRDNEQFF. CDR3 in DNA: TGTGCCATCAGTGAGTCGAGACAGGGGAGGGACAATGAGCAGTTCTTC.

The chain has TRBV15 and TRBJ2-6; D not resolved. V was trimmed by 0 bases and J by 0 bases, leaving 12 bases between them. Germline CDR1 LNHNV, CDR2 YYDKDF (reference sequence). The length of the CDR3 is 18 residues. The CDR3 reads CATSRDLLGYSGANVLTF. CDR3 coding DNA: TGTGCCACCAGCAGAGATCTCTTGGGCTACTCTGGGGCCAACGTCCTGACTTTC.

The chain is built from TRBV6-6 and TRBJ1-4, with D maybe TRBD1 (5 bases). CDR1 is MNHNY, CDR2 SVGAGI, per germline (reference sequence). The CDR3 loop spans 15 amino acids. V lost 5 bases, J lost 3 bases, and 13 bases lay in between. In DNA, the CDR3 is TGTGCCAGCAGTCCCAGGGTGGCTCCTAATGAAAAACTGTTTTTT. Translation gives CASSPRVAPNEKLFF.

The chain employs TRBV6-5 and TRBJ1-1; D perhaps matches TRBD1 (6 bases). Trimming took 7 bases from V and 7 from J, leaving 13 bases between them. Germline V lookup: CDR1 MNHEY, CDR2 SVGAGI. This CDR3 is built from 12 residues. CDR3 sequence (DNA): TGTGCCAGCAAGGAGGGGGGGTATGAAGCTTTCTTT. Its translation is CASKEGGYEAFF.

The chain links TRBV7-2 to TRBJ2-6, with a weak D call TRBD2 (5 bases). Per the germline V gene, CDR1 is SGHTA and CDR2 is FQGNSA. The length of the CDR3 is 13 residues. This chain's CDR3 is CAAGNSGANVLTF. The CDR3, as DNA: TGTGCGGCGGGCAATTCTGGGGCCAACGTCCTGACTTTC. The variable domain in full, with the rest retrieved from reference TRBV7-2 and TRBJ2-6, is GAGVSQSPSNKVTEKGKDVELRCDPISGHTALYWYRQSLGQGLEFLIYFQGNSAPDKSGLPSDRFSAERTGGSVSTLTIQRTQQEDSAVYLCAAGNSGANVLTFGAGSRLTVL.

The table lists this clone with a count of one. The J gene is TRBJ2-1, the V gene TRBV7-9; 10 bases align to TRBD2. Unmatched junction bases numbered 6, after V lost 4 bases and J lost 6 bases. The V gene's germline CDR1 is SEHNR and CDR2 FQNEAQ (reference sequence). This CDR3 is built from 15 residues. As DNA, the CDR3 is TGTGCCAGCAGCTCGCTAGCGGGGGCCGCCAATGAGCAGTTCTTC. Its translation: CASSSLAGAANEQFF.